This paragraph reports one TCR beta chain. Its antigen is undetermined. This sample stems from a study of radiotherapy plus CTLA-4 blockade in lung cancer. Overall study results and limits: Early blood T cell clone changes and increased post-radiation serum interferon-beta were reportedly the strongest response predictors.

The assay was immunoSEQ multiplex PCR, and TCRdb's table has in-frame clones only and misses some. There are fewer than 90,000 clones in the sample; around 86% occur only once, and just over 0.8% lies in the top ten. CDR1 and CDR2 (germline): SGDLS, YYNGEE. The CDR3 length is 15 residues. V dropped 0 bases and J dropped 4; count of bases not matched to a gene: 6. The sequencing here drew on peripheral blood, taken from a patient treated with radiotherapy plus ipilimumab. The clonotype was recovered from a human donor with non-small cell lung cancer who had stable disease on radiotherapy plus ipilimumab. The V call is TRBV9, the J call TRBJ2-5; 7 bases line up with TRBD2. The chain's CDR3 is CASSVAGGRGETQYF. The CDR3 DNA reads as TGTGCCAGCAGCGTAGCCGGGGGGAGGGGAGAGACCCAGTACTTC.